This T cell receptor (beta chain) was recovered during a study of T cell responses to AZD1222 COVID-19 vaccine. Study-level results: Spike regions recognized by vaccine-associated CD4 TCRs spanned the protein, led by 160-218 and 743-854. Donors, mostly white British, included more females; clonal diversity was possibly underestimated.

Comment on this clone: What it binds is unknown.

Sequenced by immunoSEQ multiplex PCR; TCRdb stores in-frame clones only, minus some. The table includes about 100,000 clones, 90% detected once. The germline V and J ends were trimmed by 3 bases and 8 bases, with 11 bases remaining between them. Germline CDR1 LGHDT, CDR2 YNNKEL (reference sequence). The CDR3 spans 14 residues. This clonotype was obtained from an adult in good health. The material was peripheral blood, obtained on day 0 of AZD1222 vaccination. V is TRBV3-1 (or the pseudogene TRBV3-2) and J is TRBJ1-6, with D tentatively TRBD1 (5 bases). The CDR3 DNA is TGTGCCAGCAGCCAGGCCGACAGCTATTCACCCCTCCACTTT. This codes for CASSQADSYSPLHF.